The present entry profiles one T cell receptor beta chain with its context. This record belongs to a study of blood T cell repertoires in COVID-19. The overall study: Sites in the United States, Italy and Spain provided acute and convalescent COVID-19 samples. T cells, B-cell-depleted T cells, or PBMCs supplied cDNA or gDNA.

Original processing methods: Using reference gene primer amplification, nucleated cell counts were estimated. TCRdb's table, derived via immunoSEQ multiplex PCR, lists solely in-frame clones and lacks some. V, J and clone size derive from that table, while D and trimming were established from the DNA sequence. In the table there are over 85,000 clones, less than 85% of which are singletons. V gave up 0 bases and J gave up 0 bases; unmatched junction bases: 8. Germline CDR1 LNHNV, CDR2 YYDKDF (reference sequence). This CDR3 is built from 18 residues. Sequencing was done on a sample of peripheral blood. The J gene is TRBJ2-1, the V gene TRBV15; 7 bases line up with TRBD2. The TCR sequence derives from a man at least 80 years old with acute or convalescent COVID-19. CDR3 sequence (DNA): TGTGCCACCAGCAGAGATCTGGCGGGAGAGAGCTCCTACAATGAGCAGTTCTTC. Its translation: CATSRDLAGESSYNEQFF. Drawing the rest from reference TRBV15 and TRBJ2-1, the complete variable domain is DAMVIQNPRYQVTQFGKPVTLSCSQTLNHNVMYWYQQKSSQAPKLLFHYYDKDFNNEADTPDNFQSRRPNTSFCFLDIRSPGLGDTAMYLCATSRDLAGESSYNEQFFGPGTRLTVL.